In this sample, the clone carrying this T cell receptor (beta chain) turned up once. These data originate in a study of blood T cell repertoires in COVID-19. Study at large: Collection of acute and convalescent COVID-19 samples took place in the United States, Italy and Spain. PBMCs, B-cell-depleted T cells, or T cells provided the cDNA or gDNA that made up the material.

Sequenced by immunoSEQ multiplex PCR; TCRdb stores in-frame clones only, minus some. The sample has 280,000 or so clones, roughly nine tenths seen once. CDR1 and CDR2 from the germline V gene are MNHEY and SVGAGI. V was trimmed by 6 bases and J by 2 bases, leaving 14 bases between them. The CDR3 extends over 15 amino acids. Clinical history reported by participants formed the basis on which cohorts were assigned. Recovery among Cohort 3 donors was established by two negative PCRs, clearance, or symptom resolution. V gene TRBV6-5 combines with J gene TRBJ2-1; tentative D call: TRBD2 (6 bases). The source is a woman aged 40 to 50 who had recovered from COVID-19. The sample consisted of PBMCs or T cells enriched from blood (not recorded which). CDR3 in amino acids: CASRTGGVAYNEQFF. Here the CDR3 DNA reads TGTGCCAGCAGAACTGGAGGGGTAGCCTACAATGAGCAGTTCTTC.